This T cell receptor (beta chain) was recovered during a study of blood T cell repertoires in COVID-19. At the level of the study: PBMCs, B-cell-depleted T cells, or T cells provided the cDNA or gDNA that made up the material.

The age range of participants was 18 to 89 years, with residence in under 25 US areas. Participants reported their clinical history, and cohort assignment relied on those reports. Profiled with immunoSEQ multiplex PCR; TCRdb holds only in-frame clones, not every one. The table lists roughly 400,000 clones, 85% to 90% of them singletons, with 1.7% in the top ten. Germline V gene data show CDR1 as MGHDK and CDR2 as SYGVNS. The CDR3 is 13 residues long. V was trimmed by 8 bases and J by 0 bases, leaving 9 bases between them. This clonotype was obtained from a young woman who had recovered from COVID-19. This chain links TRBV25-1 with TRBJ2-3; D gene unclear. Sequencing was performed on PBMCs or T cells enriched from blood (not recorded which). The CDR3 loop is CASLKESTDTQYF. Here the CDR3 DNA reads TGTGCCAGCCTAAAGGAGAGCACAGATACGCAGTATTTT.